This T cell receptor beta chain was identified during a study of monozygotic twins with inflammatory bowel disease (dated by TCRdb to about 2019). Background on the whole study: In total, roughly 30 monozygotic twin pairs made up the full study: 19 Danish pairs, all IBD-discordant, plus nine German pairs, of which four were IBD-concordant and five were IBD-discordant. The search for disease-associated traits relied mainly on comparing, within discordant pairs, IBD patients with their genetically identical healthy co-twins. Each individual had, on average, about 151 000 unique TCRalpha sequences and 181 000 unique TCRbeta sequences available for analysis. The full study reports these points: Distinction between different T cell subtypes could not be achieved in the analysis. Because patients were on differing immunosuppressive treatments, the repertoires may have picked up extra background noise and inter-individual variability. Compared with healthy twins, IBD patients shared fewer clonotypes with other individuals, and the difference was most pronounced in patients with signs of disease activity. No single strong signal or clonotype linked to IBD turned up in the results, so the idea that one exists was not supported. IBD patients had lower TCRbeta repertoire diversity, measured by the inverse Simpson index, than their healthy co-twins. Repertoire similarity did not differ between concordant and discordant twins, possibly due to limited statistical power.

The germline V gene specifies MNHEY as CDR1 and SVGAGI as CDR2. Measured from the cysteine to the phenylalanine, the CDR3 is 15 residues long. No DNA appears here. From each donor, a roughly 2.7 ml peripheral blood sample was collected into PAXgene tubes and kept at -80 degrees C. Without any T cell sorting, total RNA was extracted from whole blood using the PAXgene blood miRNA kit on an automated QIAcube. Peripheral blood from monozygotic twin pairs, either concordant or discordant for inflammatory bowel disease, underwent deep TCRalpha and TCRbeta repertoire profiling that used unique molecular barcoding. Smoking habits were recorded for all twin pairs, and individuals were classified as current, former or never smokers. As for this clonotype: Its binding antigen is unknown.

Receptor amplification or capture employed 5' RACE. The input for every TCR library was 3,500 to 4,000 ng of total RNA. For each sample, cDNA synthesis with SMARTScribe reverse transcriptase was split into eight separate reactions. During cDNA synthesis, unique molecular identifiers containing a 6-nucleotide sample barcode were introduced by template switching. Two nested PCRs of about 16 and 10 cycles amplified the TCRalpha and TCRbeta cDNA, and bead purification followed each PCR. Before amplification, the cDNA was treated with uracil DNA-glycosylase and purified using the QIAquick PCR purification kit. The second PCR added Illumina TruSeq-compatible adapters along with sample-specific barcodes. Library quality and concentration were checked on TapeStation and Qubit, and libraries were pooled at roughly 5 ng each. Sequencing of the pooled libraries was done on an Illumina HiSeq2500 single-index Rapid Run using custom sequencing primers and 2 x 100 bp reads. As for how the authors treated the data: PCR and sequencing errors were corrected by UMI-based consensus assembly using MiGEC version 1.2.6. MiXCR version 2.1.1 was used for V(D)J alignment, clonotype assembly and CDR3 extraction. To normalise gene usage, clonotype sharing and MAIT/NKT TCR abundance, the analysis used the top 1000, 10 000 and 20 000 clonotypes per sample. After downsampling to 27 000 UMIs, diversity was calculated as the inverse Simpson index using the vegan R package. Paired Mann-Whitney U tests were applied to discordant twin pairs, and Benjamini-Hochberg correction was used for multiple testing. Through TCRdb reprocessing, the reads give one entry per CDR3 protein sequence; DNA is omitted. The V and J calls here are based on TCRdb, not the publication. This sample's records show more than 110,000 distinct CDR3 sequences. Together, the top ten hold around 1.3% of the sample.

The origin of this receptor is a human donor with ulcerative colitis or Crohn's disease, or a healthy co-twin of an affected twin (not recorded which). Sequenced: blood. This chain joins TRBV6-5 to TRBJ1-5; checking the TCRdb D call of TRBD1 is not possible without DNA. The CDR3: CASSSGPSGSQPQHF.